The entry that follows covers one T cell receptor (beta chain) sequence. The sample holds many counts of this clonotype. Its cognate antigen has yet to be identified. Base quality data are lacking; no much larger clone is found one base away. The sample belongs to a study of regulatory T cells in long-lasting Graves disease (dated by TCRdb to the early 2020s). Describing the broader study: Newly diagnosed Graves' disease patients had taken antithyroid drugs for less than 3 months. Patients with persistent Graves' disease were compared with patients with newly diagnosed Graves' disease using TCR sequencing and RNA sequencing of peripheral blood. A total of around 35 samples were covered by TCR sequencing, comprising around 13 persistent and around 20 newly diagnosed Graves' disease patients. The study was registered as a clinical trial and conducted in China.

The full study reports these points: More public clonotypes were shared among persistent patients (under 3,000) than among newly diagnosed patients (roughly 1,000). Sequencing and analysis were limited to the TCR beta chain. Only peripheral blood was studied, because thyroid tissue, the primary lesion, was inaccessible. Compared with newly diagnosed patients, patients with persistent Graves' disease had lower TCR Shannon entropy and fewer highly expanded clones, which suggests clonal expansion. Preferential use of TRBV28, TRBJ1-2 and TRBJ2-5 was observed in persistent disease, whereas TRBV20-1 and TRBJ2-1 were favored in newly diagnosed disease. The authors noted that the small sample size was a limitation that may lower accuracy.

Sample time point, as interpreted from the label and publication: newly diagnosed GD, antithyroid drugs for less than 3 months. For both TCR sequencing and RNA sequencing, RNA was extracted from PBMCs using TRIzol. The diagnosis of Graves' disease was made according to American Thyroid Association guidelines. Patients were recruited from an endocrinology department in Xi'an, China. Each patient gave approximately 8.8 milliliters of peripheral blood, collected in an EDTA anticoagulant tube. Ficoll Paque Plus density gradient separation was used to isolate PBMCs, and no additional T cell sorting was done. An Agilent 2100 Bioanalyzer and agarose gel were used to check RNA quality, and a NanoDrop 2000 was used to measure RNA concentration. V lost 4 bases and J lost 0 bases; the stretch between them is 6 bases long. The CDR3 holds 13 amino acids from the cysteine to the phenylalanine. The read is trimmed to its CDR3 DNA, 39 bases read in frame from base 1.

The library was built by means of multiplex PCR. The sequencer was an Illumina HiSeq 4000. iRepertoire HTBI primers and Arm-PCR amplification of CDR3 regions were used to construct TCR beta libraries. Gel purification was performed on PCR products prior to sequencing. As for the original processing: Gene usage analysis of CDR3 amino acid clonotypes used the 62 TRBV and fewer than 15 TRBJ segments found across samples. Filtered high-quality paired reads were merged into contigs using COPE and FqMerger. BLAST was used to align contigs to IMGT TRBV, TRBD and TRBJ reference genes, and CDR3 was defined according to IMGT. Highly expanded clones were defined as clonotypes with a frequency above 0.1%. Shannon entropy served as the measure of repertoire diversity, while the Gini coefficient captured V-J evenness. A clonotype was considered public if more than one individual shared it. The public reads were quality trimmed at Q25 with fastp and then assembled into clones with MiXCR by TCRdb, keeping productive beta chains. CDR3 protein duplicates are merged, each entry listing the most common genes and DNA. The V and J calls and clone size are TCRdb's, not the authors'. The table for this sample lists 400,000 to 650,000 distinct CDR3 sequences; 15% to 20% of them were counted only once. Of the sample, about 25% falls within the top ten clones.

The data also belong to a second study, concerning T cells in Graves' hyperthyroidism and ophthalmopathy. The second investigation adds: A patient counted as having stable Graves' hyperthyroidism if no progression to ophthalmopathy occurred over 18 months of follow-up. Hyperthyroidism patients were aged 18 to 65 years and newly diagnosed, with disease duration of less than 2 months. Any patient with an uncontrolled infection, another autoimmune disease, pregnancy or lactation was excluded. Diagnoses were established on the basis of clinical symptoms, serum thyroxine and TRAb, thyroid ultrasound, and orbital computed tomography. The first round of RT-PCR for the TCR CDR3 was performed with the HTBI primer set and the Qiagen OneStep RT-PCR kit. Most expanded thyroid clonotypes (frequency above 0.001) were also found in blood, which suggests that blood repertoires may mirror thyroid immune responses. A 13 V-J signature model separated ophthalmopathy from stable hyperthyroidism, with 87.88% sensitivity and approximately 81% specificity in cross-validation and 80%/75% in testing. In validation, progression to ophthalmopathy was predicted by the model with approximately 67% sensitivity and 72.22% specificity, a median of roughly 6.4 months before onset. To identify TCR V-J signatures that set the groups apart, the researchers used a discovery cohort of about a hundred patients, made up of under 50 with Graves' ophthalmopathy and 57 with stable Graves' hyperthyroidism. Prospective prediction of ophthalmopathy was tested in an independent validation cohort of 18 to 20 hyperthyroidism patients and 15 to 17 patients who later progressed to ophthalmopathy. The 75 to 100 discovery patients were randomly divided into training and test sets at a 7:3 ratio. Thyroid tissue and blood T-cell repertoires from about 6 Graves' hyperthyroidism patients were also compared in the study. Following sampling, methimazole starting at 30 mg daily was given to hyperthyroidism patients, and high-dose intravenous methylprednisolone was given to ophthalmopathy patients. The libraries were constructed in a second round of multiplex PCR and then size-selected and purified. Paired-end sequencing of the libraries was performed with 100 bp reads on an Illumina HiSeq2000. SOAPnuke was used to process the raw data, removing reads that contained adapters or uncalled bases, had a mean Phred below 15, or lacked an exact match to the constant primer or identifier. High-quality paired reads were merged using COPE v1.2.5, and each unique nucleotide sequence was defined as a clonotype. Clonotypes were aligned to IMGT TRBV, TRBD and TRBJ reference segments using MiTCR v1.1. The analysis was restricted to V-J combinations with a frequency above 0.0001, which together covered just over 98% of the repertoires. The TCS score was defined as F50 (clonal expansion) divided by E x V (chaos), with BLOSUM62-based TCRdist calculated between CDR3 peptides within each V-J. Welch's t-statistics and random forest reduced fewer than 600 V-J features to about 13, which were used in a naive Bayes classifier (R e1071). No statistical method was used to set the sample size in advance, and investigators knew the group allocation. The paper reports TCR Vbeta CDR3 sequencing of some 140 peripheral blood samples: fewer than 50 ophthalmopathy, over 70 hyperthyroidism and 17 progressor patients.

This clonotype originated in a woman aged 35-65 years with Graves disease. Donor details come from another sample of the same person, matched by shared clones. Specimen: peripheral blood mononuclear cells (PBMCs), collected at new diagnosis, from a patient treated with antithyroid drugs. This chain joins TRBV12-3 or TRBV12-4 to TRBJ1-2; the D segment cannot be called with confidence. Here the CDR3 is given as CASSSSSNYGYTF. At the DNA level, the sequence is TGTGCCAGCAGTTCTAGTTCTAACTATGGCTACACCTTC.